This T cell receptor (beta chain) was sequenced for a study of shared clonotypes between healthy human individuals. Of note for this clone: Its cognate antigen is unknown.

As processed by the authors: Junction-only sequences produced by ImmunoSEQ had no quality scores, so filtering differed. The method was immunoSEQ multiplex PCR; TCRdb's version includes in-frame clones alone and lacks a portion of them. V and J calls and clone size come straight from that table; D and trimming were deduced from the DNA. The sample contains hundreds of thousands of clones, approximately 79% of which appear only once. General study points: Memory subsets generally showed lower estimated richness than naive subsets. Expectations were that clonotype sharing among donors would be affected by sequencing depth.

CDR3 length equals 15 residues. The V and J ends lost 8 bases and 3 bases respectively, with 20 bases between them. From germline, CDR1 is MNHEY and CDR2 SMNVEV (reference sequence). This clonotype originated in a woman between 25 and 40 years old in good health. Sequenced material: memory CD4+ T cells sorted from blood. Described subset: CD45RA-negative fraction. This rearrangement joins TRBV27 to TRBJ2-7; D is perhaps TRBD1 or TRBD2 (5 bases each). CDR3 region: CASAPADKGFYEQYF. In DNA, the CDR3 is TGTGCCAGCGCCCCAGCGGACAAAGGGTTCTACGAGCAGTACTTC.